This TCR beta chain came from a study of blood T cell repertoires in COVID-19 (dated by TCRdb to 2020 to 2022). With respect to the entire study: Samples from collaborators originated in the United States, Italy and Spain and spanned both the acute and convalescent phases of COVID-19. The prospective study material was composed of cDNA or gDNA derived from T cells, B-cell-depleted T cells, or PBMCs. Deeply sampled blood TCRbeta repertoires from subjects exposed to, actively infected with, or recovered from COVID-19 were included in the dataset. A freely available public database, intended as a resource for researchers studying the immune response to SARS-CoV-2, is where the repertoires were released. Samples were obtained from the ongoing ImmuneRACE study (first 160 participants) and from about 1,300 subjects provided by 6 global collaborators. Nearly every sample came with metadata listing a de-identified subject ID, COVID-19 status, age in years and sex. Where HLA class I and class II types were available, the types were taken from metadata supplied by the sample provider, not from assay-based typing.

Overall results and qualifications from the work: How much clinical and demographic metadata was included differed by source and by participant, and the metadata was provided uncurated.

Each collaborating institution followed its own protocols to collect whole blood in K2EDTA tubes. For TCRbeta analysis, collaborators shipped samples as frozen whole blood, isolated PBMCs, or DNA extracted from either of those sample types. The immunoSEQ Assay, a bias-controlled multiplex PCR, was used to amplify TCRbeta CDR3 regions from genomic DNA. The authors' pipeline ran thus. Within the assay, amplification of reference gene primers was used to estimate how many nucleated cells each sample contained. Sequence reads were collapsed and filtered to measure the absolute abundance of every unique TCRbeta CDR3 rearrangement. For each sample, productive Simpson clonality was calculated as the square root of Simpson's diversity index across productive rearrangements. The immuneACCESS repertoire file appears here via TCRdb, limited to in-frame rearrangements. These files lack a portion of the clones; in checked studies, under half of the deficit traces to unresolved V genes, and the cause of the others is not known. V and J calls and clone size follow that table, whereas D and trimming were derived from the DNA. This sample holds over 90,000 clones; roughly four fifths were observed only once. The ten largest clones add up to approximately 6.8% of the sample.

To note about this clone: Its antigen remains unidentified. No clone much larger than this one lies a single base away; base qualities are absent.

The CDR3 covers 15 residues, taking in both the cysteine and the phenylalanine. Only the CDR3 portion is preserved as DNA: 45 bases, with reading frame beginning at the first base. The trim is 0 bases for V and 8 bases for J, with a gap of 14 bases between the germline ends. Taken from the germline V gene, the CDR1 and CDR2 loops are MRHNA and SNTAGT. This TCR was sampled from a man in his fifties with active or convalescent COVID-19. The chain was built from TRBV6-4 and TRBJ2-1; possibly the D gene is TRBD2, per 5 matching bases. The sequenced material came from peripheral blood. The DNA reads TGTGCCAGCAGTGACTCGGAGGACCTTGGAGATGAGCAGTTCTTC. Its protein product is CASSDSEDLGDEQFF.